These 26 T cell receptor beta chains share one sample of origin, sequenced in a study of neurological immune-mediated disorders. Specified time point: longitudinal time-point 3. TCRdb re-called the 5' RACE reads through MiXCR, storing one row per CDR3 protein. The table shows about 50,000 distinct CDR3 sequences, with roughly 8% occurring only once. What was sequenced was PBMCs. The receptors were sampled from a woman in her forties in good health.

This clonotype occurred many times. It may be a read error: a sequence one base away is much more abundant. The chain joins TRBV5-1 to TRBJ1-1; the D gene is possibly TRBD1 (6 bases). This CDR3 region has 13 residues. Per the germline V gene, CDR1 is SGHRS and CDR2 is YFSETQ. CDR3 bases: TGCGTCACATCAAGGGACACGAACACTGAAGCTTTCTTT. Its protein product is CVTSRDTNTEAFF.

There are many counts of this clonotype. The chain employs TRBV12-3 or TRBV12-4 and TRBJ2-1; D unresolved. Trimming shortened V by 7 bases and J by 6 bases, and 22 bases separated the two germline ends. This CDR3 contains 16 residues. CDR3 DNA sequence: TGTGCCAGCACCCACCGTTCATGGAACTCCACCAATGAGCAGTTCTTC. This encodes CASTHRSWNSTNEQFF.

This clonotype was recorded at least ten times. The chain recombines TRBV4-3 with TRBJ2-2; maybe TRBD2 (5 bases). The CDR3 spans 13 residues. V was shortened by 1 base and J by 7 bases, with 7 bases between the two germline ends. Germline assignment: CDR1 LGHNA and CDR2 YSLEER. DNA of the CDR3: TGCGCCAGCAGCCAAGGACTACTCGGGGAGCTGTTTTTT. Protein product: CASSQGLLGELFF.

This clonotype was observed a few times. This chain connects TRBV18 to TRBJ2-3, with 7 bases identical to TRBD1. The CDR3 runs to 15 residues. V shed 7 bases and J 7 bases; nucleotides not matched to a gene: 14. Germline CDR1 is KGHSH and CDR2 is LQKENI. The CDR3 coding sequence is TGTGCCAGCTTTCCGTCGGACAGGCCTGGCTATACGCAGTATTTT. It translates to CASFPSDRPGYTQYF.

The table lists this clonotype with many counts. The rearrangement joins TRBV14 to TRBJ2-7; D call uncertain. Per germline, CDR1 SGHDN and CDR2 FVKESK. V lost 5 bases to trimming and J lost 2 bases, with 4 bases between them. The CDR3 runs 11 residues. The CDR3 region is CASSATYEQYF. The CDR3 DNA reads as TGTGCCAGCAGCGCTACCTACGAGCAGTACTTC.

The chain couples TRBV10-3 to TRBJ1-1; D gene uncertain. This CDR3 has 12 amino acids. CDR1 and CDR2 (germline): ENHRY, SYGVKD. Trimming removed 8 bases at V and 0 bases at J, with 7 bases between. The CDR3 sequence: CAIWDMNTEAFF. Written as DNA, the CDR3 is TGTGCCATCTGGGATATGAACACTGAAGCTTTCTTT.

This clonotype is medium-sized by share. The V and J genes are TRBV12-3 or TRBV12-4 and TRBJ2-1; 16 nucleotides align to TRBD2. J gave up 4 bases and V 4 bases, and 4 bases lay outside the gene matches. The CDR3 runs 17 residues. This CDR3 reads CASSYGTSGRGYNEQFF. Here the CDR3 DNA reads TGTGCCAGCAGTTACGGGACTAGCGGGAGGGGATACAATGAGCAGTTCTTC.

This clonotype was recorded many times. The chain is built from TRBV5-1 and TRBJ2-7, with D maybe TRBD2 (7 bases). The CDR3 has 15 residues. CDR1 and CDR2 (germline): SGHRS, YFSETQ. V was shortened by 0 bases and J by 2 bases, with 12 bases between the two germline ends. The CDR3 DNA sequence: TGCGCCAGCAGCTTGGACCAGGGGACTACCTACGAGCAGTACTTC. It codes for CASSLDQGTTYEQYF.

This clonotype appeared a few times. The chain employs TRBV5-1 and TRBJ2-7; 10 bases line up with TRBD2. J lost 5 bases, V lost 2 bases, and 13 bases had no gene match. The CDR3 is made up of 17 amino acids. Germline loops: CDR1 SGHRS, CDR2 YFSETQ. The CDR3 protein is CASSLTSGANGPHEQYF. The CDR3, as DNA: TGCGCCAGCAGCTTAACTAGCGGGGCAAATGGGCCTCACGAGCAGTACTTC.

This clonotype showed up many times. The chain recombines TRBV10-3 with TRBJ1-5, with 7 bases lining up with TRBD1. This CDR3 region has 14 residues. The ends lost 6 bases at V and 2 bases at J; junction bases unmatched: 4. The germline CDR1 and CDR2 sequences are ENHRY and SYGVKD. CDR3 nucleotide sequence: TGTGCCATCAGCGTAACAGGGGGCAATCAGCCCCAGCATTTT. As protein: CAISVTGGNQPQHF.

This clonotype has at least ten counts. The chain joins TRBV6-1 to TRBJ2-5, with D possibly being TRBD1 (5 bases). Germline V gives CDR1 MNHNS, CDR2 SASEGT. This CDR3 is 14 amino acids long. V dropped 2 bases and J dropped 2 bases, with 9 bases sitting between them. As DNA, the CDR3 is TGTGCCAGCAGTGAATGGGCAGGGCAAGAGACCCAGTACTTC. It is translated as CASSEWAGQETQYF.

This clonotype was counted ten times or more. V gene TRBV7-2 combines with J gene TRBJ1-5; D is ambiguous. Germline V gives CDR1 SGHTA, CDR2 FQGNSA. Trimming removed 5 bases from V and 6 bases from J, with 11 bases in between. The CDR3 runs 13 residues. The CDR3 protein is CASSTTVGQPQHF. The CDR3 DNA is TGTGCCAGCAGCACGACCGTGGGTCAGCCCCAGCATTTT.

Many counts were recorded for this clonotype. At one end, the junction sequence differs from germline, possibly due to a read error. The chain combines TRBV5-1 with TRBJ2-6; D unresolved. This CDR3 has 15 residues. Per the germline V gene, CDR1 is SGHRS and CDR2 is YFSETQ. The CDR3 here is CASSLTTSGANVLTF. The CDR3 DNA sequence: TGCGCCAGCAGCTTGACCACGTCTGGCGCCAACGTCCTGACTTTC.

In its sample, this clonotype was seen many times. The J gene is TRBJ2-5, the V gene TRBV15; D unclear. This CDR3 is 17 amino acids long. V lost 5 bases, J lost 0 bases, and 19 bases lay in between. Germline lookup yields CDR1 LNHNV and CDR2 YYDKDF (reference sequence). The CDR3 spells CATSSRLTRPYQETQYF. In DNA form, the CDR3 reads TGTGCCACCAGCTCGAGACTGACCCGACCGTACCAAGAGACCCAGTACTTC.

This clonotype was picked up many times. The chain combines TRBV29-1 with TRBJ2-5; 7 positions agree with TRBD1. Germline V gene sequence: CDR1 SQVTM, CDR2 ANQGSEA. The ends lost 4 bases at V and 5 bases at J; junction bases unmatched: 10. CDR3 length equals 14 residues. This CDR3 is CSVAWTGVGETQYF. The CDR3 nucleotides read TGCAGCGTTGCTTGGACAGGAGTCGGGGAGACCCAGTACTTC.

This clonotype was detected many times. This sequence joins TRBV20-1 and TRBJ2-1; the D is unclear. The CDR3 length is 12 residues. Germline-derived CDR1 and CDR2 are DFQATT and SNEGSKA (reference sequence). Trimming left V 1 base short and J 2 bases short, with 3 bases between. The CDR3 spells CSARVAYNEQFF. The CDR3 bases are TGCAGTGCTAGAGTTGCCTACAATGAGCAGTTCTTC.

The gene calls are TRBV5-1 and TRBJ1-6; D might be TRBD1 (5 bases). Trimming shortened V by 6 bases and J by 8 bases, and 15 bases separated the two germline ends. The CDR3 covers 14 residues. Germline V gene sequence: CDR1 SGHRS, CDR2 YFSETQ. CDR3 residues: CASTISRGDSPLHF. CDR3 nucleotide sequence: TGCGCCAGCACCATCTCAAGAGGGGATTCACCCCTCCACTTT.

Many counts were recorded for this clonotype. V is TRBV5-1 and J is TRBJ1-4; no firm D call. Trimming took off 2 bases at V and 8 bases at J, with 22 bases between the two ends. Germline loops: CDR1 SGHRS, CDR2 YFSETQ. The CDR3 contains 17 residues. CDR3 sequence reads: CASSFPPEDAFGEKLFF. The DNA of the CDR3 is TGCGCCAGCAGCTTTCCTCCCGAAGACGCCTTTGGGGAAAAACTGTTTTTT.

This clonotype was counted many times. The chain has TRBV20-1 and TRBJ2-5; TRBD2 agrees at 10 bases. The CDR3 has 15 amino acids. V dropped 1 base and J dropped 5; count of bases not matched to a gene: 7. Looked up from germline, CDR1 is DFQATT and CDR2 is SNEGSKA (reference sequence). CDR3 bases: TGCAGTGCTAGAGCAGCGGGGGGGCTAGGGGAGACCCAGTACTTC. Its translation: CSARAAGGLGETQYF.

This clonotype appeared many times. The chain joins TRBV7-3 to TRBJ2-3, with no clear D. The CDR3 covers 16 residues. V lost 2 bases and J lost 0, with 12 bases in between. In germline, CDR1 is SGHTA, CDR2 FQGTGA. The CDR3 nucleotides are TGTGCCAGCAGCTTATCTTACAGCCCTAGCACAGATACGCAGTATTTT. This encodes CASSLSYSPSTDTQYF.

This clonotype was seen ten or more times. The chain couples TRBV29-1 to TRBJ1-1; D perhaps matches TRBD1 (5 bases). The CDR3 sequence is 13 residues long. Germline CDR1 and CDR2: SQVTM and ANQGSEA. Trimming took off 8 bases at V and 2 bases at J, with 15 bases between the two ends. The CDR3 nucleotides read TGCAGCTCCACCTTGGGGCCCAACACTGAAGCTTTCTTT. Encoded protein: CSSTLGPNTEAFF.

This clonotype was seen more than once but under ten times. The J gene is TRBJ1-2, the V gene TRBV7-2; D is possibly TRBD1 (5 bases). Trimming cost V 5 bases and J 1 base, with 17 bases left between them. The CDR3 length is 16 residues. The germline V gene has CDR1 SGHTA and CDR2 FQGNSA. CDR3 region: CASSPPGTKINYGYTF. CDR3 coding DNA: TGTGCCAGCAGCCCCCCGGGGACGAAGATTAACTATGGCTACACCTTC.

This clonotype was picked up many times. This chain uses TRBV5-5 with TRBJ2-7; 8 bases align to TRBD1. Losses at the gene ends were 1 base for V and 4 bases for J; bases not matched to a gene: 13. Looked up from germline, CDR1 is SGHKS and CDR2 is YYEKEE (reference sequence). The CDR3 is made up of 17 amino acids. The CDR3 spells CASSLQPRTGIRYEQYF. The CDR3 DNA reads TGTGCCAGCAGCTTGCAGCCCCGGACAGGGATTAGGTACGAGCAGTACTTC.

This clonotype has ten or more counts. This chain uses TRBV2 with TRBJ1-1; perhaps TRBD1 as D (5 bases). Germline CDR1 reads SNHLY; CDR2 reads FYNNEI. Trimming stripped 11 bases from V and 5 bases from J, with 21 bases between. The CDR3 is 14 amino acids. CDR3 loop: CAGAGQGRGTEAFF. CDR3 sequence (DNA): TGTGCCGGAGCAGGCCAGGGTCGAGGGACTGAAGCTTTCTTT.

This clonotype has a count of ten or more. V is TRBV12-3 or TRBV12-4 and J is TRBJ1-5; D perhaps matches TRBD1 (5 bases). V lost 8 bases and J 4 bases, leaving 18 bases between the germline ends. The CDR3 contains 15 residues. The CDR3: CASGGGQLINQPQHF. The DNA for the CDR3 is TGTGCCAGCGGGGGTGGGCAGTTAATAAATCAGCCCCAGCATTTT.

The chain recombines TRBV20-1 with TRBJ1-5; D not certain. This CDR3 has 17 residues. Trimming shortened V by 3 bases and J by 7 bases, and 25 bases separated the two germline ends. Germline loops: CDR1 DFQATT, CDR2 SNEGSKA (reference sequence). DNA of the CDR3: TGCAGTGCTAGTTATCCGGAGGCTTCCAGTTGGGAACAGCCCCAGCATTTT. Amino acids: CSASYPEASSWEQPQHF.